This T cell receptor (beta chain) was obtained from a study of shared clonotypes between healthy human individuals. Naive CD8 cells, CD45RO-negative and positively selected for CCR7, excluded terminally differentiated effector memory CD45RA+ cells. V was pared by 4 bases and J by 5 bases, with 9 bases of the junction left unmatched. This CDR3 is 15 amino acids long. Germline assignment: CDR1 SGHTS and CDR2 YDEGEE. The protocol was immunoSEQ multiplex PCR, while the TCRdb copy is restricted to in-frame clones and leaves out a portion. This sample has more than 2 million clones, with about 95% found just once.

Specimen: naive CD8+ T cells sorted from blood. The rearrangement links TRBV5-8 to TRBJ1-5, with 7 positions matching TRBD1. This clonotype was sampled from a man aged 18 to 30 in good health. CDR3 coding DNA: TGTGCCAGCAGCCCGGGACAGTGGGGCCATCAGCCCCAGCATTTT. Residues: CASSPGQWGHQPQHF. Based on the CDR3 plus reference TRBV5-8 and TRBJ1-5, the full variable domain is EAGVTQSPTHLIKTRGQQATLRCSPISGHTSVYWYQQALGLGLQFLLWYDEGEERNRGNFPPRFSGRQFPNYSSELNVNALELEDSALYLCASSPGQWGHQPQHFGDGTRLSIL.